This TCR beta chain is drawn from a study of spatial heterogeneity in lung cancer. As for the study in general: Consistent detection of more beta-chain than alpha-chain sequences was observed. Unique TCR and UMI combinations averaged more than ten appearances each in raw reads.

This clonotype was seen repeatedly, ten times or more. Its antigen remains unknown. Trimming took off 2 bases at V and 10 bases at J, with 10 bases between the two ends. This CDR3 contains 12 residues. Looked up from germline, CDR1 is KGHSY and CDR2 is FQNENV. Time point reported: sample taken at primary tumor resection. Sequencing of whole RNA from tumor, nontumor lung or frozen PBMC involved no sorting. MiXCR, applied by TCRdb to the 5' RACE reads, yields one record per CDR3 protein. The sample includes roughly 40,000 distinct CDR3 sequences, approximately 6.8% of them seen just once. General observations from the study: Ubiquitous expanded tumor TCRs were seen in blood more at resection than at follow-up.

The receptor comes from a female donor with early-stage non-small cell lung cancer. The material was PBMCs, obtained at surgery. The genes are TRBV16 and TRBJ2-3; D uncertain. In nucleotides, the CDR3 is TGTGCCAGCAGCCAAAGGTATAACGCGCAGTATTTT. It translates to CASSQRYNAQYF. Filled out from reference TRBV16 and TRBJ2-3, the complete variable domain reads GEEVAQTPKHLVRGEGQKAKLYCAPIKGHSYVFWYQQVLKNEFKFLISFQNENVFDETGMPKERFSAKCLPNSPCSLEIQATKLEDSAVYFCASSQRYNAQYFGPGTRLTVL.